This is a list of T cell receptor beta chains from one sample in a study of shared clonotypes between healthy human individuals. Using immunoSEQ multiplex PCR, the repertoire was profiled, and TCRdb retains in-frame clones only, with some absent. The table includes 650,000 to 800,000 clones, just under 75% detected once. The sequenced sample was memory CD4+ T cells sorted from blood. These receptors were collected from a woman under 40 in good health. The CDR3 runs from the conserved cysteine through the conserved F or W. Fields, in order: D gene, V gene, J gene, clone size, CDR3 protein, CDR3 DNA. D genes are given only for firm matches. The size of a clone is reported for some rows only, either as once, few or many, or as a class for expanded clones.

.	TRBV28	TRBJ2-1	.	CASSPTDSQSRRADRFF	TGTGCCAGCAGCCCAACGGATTCCCAGTCTAGAAGAGCCGATCGGTTCTTC
TRBD2	TRBV2	TRBJ2-5	.	CASLRGLAGELETQYF	TGTGCCAGCCTACGGGGACTAGCGGGAGAATTGGAGACCCAGTACTTC
.	TRBV5-1	TRBJ1-5	.	CASSPGQGQPQHF	TGCGCCAGCAGCCCCGGCCAAGGTCAGCCCCAGCATTTT
.	TRBV19	TRBJ1-2	.	CASSITGTQKLYGYTF	TGTGCCAGTAGTATTACCGGGACACAAAAACTCTATGGCTACACCTTC
.	TRBV28	TRBJ1-1	.	CASSLVGVGTEAFF	TGTGCCAGCAGCCTGGTAGGGGTGGGCACTGAAGCTTTCTTT
TRBD1	TRBV6-1	TRBJ1-4	.	CASSVPGQGDEKLFF	TGTGCCAGCAGTGTACCGGGACAGGGGGATGAAAAACTGTTTTTT
.	TRBV5-5	TRBJ1-1	many	CASSPVGRNAEAFF	TGTGCCAGCAGCCCGGTGGGCAGGAACGCCGAAGCTTTCTTT
.	TRBV5-4	TRBJ2-7	.	CASSADWSEGVQYF	TGTGCCAGCAGCGCGGACTGGTCTGAGGGAGTGCAGTACTTC
TRBD2	TRBV19	TRBJ2-3	.	CASSVLSSGSYTDTQYF	TGTGCCAGTAGTGTCCTGAGTAGCGGGAGCTACACAGATACGCAGTATTTT
.	TRBV5-1	TRBJ1-2	.	CASSLSLTYGYTF	TGCGCCAGCAGCTTGTCACTAACCTATGGCTACACCTTC
TRBD2	TRBV5-4	TRBJ2-1	.	CASSPHSSGSHEQFF	TGTGCCAGCAGCCCGCATTCTAGCGGGAGTCATGAGCAGTTCTTC
.	TRBV5-1	TRBJ2-1	once	CASSPAPGTRDEQFF	TGCGCCAGCAGCCCAGCCCCCGGGACACGCGATGAGCAGTTCTTC
TRBD2	TRBV19	TRBJ2-1	.	CASTLGGTSGSSEQFF	TGTGCCAGTACCCTGGGTGGGACTAGCGGGAGCAGTGAGCAGTTCTTC
TRBD2	TRBV2	TRBJ2-1	.	CASRRLAGVNEQFF	TGTGCCAGCAGGCGGCTAGCGGGAGTCAATGAGCAGTTCTTC
TRBD2	TRBV2	TRBJ2-7	.	CASSKRTSGIYEQYF	TGTGCCAGCAGCAAAAGGACTAGCGGGATCTACGAGCAGTACTTC
.	TRBV7-6	TRBJ1-3	.	CASSSGVGAGNTIYF	TGTGCCAGCAGCTCCGGTGTAGGGGCGGGAAACACCATATATTTT
.	TRBV19	TRBJ2-1	.	CASSIRQGGNEQFF	TGTGCCAGTAGTATCCGCCAGGGGGGCAATGAGCAGTTCTTC
TRBD2	TRBV9	TRBJ2-1	.	CASSALPSGRGGEQFF	TGTGCCAGCAGCGCCCTCCCCAGCGGGAGGGGGGGTGAGCAGTTCTTC
TRBD2	TRBV6-4	TRBJ2-3	few	CASSEGLAGGPGDTQYF	TGTGCCAGCAGTGAGGGACTAGCGGGAGGGCCCGGAGATACGCAGTATTTT
TRBD1	TRBV5-1	TRBJ2-4	once	CASTRDSSGQNIQYF	TGCGCCAGTACCCGGGACAGTTCCGGGCAAAACATTCAGTACTTC
.	TRBV14	TRBJ1-2	.	CASSRVYDRTNYGYTF	TGTGCCAGCAGCCGAGTGTATGACAGGACTAACTATGGCTACACCTTC
TRBD1	TRBV28	TRBJ2-2	.	CASSLWGTGGTGELFF	TGTGCCAGCAGTTTATGGGGGACAGGGGGTACCGGGGAGCTGTTTTTT
TRBD1	TRBV6-1	TRBJ1-5	.	CASSDQTGGNQPQHF	TGTGCCAGCAGTGACCAGACAGGGGGAAATCAGCCCCAGCATTTT
TRBD2	TRBV25-1	TRBJ2-7	.	CASSGTSGSTAYEQYF	TGTGCCAGCAGTGGGACTAGCGGTTCCACCGCCTACGAGCAGTACTTC
TRBD1	TRBV7-9	TRBJ1-4	.	CASRGTGEEKLFF	TGTGCCAGCAGGGGGACAGGGGAAGAAAAACTGTTTTTT
.	TRBV21-1	TRBJ2-5	.	CASIELGEAFYETQYF	TGTGCCAGCATCGAACTGGGAGAAGCCTTTTATGAGACCCAGTACTTC
.	TRBV27	TRBJ2-7	once	CASSLIRGSEQYF	TGTGCCAGCAGTCTCATCAGGGGAAGTGAGCAGTACTTC
TRBD2	TRBV2	TRBJ2-3	.	CASRGLERTDTQYF	TGTGCCAGCAGAGGACTAGAGCGCACAGATACGCAGTATTTT
.	TRBV19	TRBJ2-1	few	CASSGRRDEQFF	TGTGCCAGTAGCGGGAGAAGGGATGAGCAGTTCTTC
.	TRBV28	TRBJ1-2	.	CASSFPGVANYGYTF	TGTGCCAGCAGTTTTCCCGGCGTTGCTAACTATGGCTACACCTTC
TRBD2	TRBV20-1	TRBJ2-1	.	CRGTRGHEQFF	TGCAGGGGGACTAGGGGCCATGAGCAGTTCTTC
.	TRBV5-6	TRBJ1-4	.	CASSFLGETNEKLFF	TGTGCCAGCAGCTTTTTGGGGGAAACTAATGAAAAACTGTTTTTT
.	TRBV28	TRBJ2-2	.	CASRGGPINTGELFF	TGTGCCAGCAGAGGTGGGCCTATAAACACCGGGGAGCTGTTTTTT
TRBD2	TRBV7-9	TRBJ2-7	.	CASSEVAGGYEQYF	TGTGCCAGCAGCGAAGTAGCGGGAGGGTACGAGCAGTACTTC
TRBD2	TRBV19	TRBJ2-3	few	CASKAGGTDTQYF	TGTGCCAGCAAAGCGGGAGGCACAGATACGCAGTATTTT
.	TRBV11-2	TRBJ2-2	few	CASSLGIRANTGELFF	TGTGCCAGCAGCTTAGGGATCCGCGCGAACACCGGGGAGCTGTTTTTT
.	TRBV19	TRBJ1-1	few	CASRFEEDTEAFF	TGTGCCAGCCGATTTGAAGAAGACACTGAAGCTTTCTTT
.	TRBV7-9	TRBJ2-3	.	CAINPFQAGLSTDTQYF	TGTGCCATCAACCCCTTCCAAGCGGGTCTTAGCACAGATACGCAGTATTTT
.	TRBV5-1	TRBJ2-3	.	CASSLVGQGTDTQYF	TGCGCCAGCAGCTTGGTGGGGCAGGGAACAGATACGCAGTATTTT
TRBD2	TRBV10-1	TRBJ2-7	.	CASRKSGANEQYF	TGCGCCAGCAGGAAAAGCGGGGCCAACGAGCAGTACTTC
.	TRBV28	TRBJ2-2	.	CASSSLGGRAGELFF	TGTGCCAGCAGTTCGTTAGGGGGTCGTGCCGGGGAGCTGTTTTTT